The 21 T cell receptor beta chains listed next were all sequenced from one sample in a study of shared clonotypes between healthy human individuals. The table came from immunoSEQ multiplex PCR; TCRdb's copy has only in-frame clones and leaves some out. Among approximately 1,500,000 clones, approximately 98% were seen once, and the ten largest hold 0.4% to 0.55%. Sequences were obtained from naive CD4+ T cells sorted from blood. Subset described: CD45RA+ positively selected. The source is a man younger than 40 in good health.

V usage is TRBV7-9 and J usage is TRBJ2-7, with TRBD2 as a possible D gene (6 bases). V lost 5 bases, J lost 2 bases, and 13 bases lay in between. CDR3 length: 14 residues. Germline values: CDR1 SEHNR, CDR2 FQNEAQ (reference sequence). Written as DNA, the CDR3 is TGTGCCAGCAGCCACGGGACTGGAACCTACGAGCAGTACTTC. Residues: CASSHGTGTYEQYF.

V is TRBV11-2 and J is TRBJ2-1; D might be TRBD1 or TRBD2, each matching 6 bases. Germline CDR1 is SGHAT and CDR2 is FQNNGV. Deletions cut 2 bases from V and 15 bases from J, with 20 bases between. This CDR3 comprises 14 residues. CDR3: CASSLSGASGVMFF. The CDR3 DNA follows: TGTGCCAGCAGCTTATCGGGGGCTAGTGGGGTTATGTTCTTC.

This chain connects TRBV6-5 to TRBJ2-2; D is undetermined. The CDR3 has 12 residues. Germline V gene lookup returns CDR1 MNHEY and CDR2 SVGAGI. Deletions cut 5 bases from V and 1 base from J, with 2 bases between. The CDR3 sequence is CASSKNTGELFF. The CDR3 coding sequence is TGTGCCAGCAGTAAGAACACCGGGGAGCTGTTTTTT.

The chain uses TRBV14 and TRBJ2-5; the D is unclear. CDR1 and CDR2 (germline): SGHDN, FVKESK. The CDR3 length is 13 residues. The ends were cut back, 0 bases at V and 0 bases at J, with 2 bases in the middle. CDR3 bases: TGTGCCAGCAGCCAAGAATACCAAGAGACCCAGTACTTC. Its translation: CASSQEYQETQYF.

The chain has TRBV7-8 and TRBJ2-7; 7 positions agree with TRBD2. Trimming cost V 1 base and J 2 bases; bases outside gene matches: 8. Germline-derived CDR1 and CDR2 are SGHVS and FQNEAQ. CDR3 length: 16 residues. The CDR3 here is CASSLVGGVLPYEQYF. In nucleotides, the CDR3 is TGTGCCAGCAGCTTAGTTGGGGGGGTATTGCCCTACGAGCAGTACTTC.

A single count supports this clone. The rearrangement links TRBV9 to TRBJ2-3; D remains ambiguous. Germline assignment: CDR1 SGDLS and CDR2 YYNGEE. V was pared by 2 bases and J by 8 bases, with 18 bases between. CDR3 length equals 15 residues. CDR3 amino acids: CASSVGSVPSGTQYF. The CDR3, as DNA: TGTGCCAGCAGCGTCGGCTCCGTACCGAGTGGTACGCAGTATTTT.

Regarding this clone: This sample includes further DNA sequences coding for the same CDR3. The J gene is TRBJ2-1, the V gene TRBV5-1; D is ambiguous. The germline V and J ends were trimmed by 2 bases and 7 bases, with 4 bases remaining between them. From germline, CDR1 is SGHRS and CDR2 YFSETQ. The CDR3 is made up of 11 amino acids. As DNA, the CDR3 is TGCGCCAGCAGCTTTCTAAATGAGCAGTTCTTC. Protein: CASSFLNEQFF.

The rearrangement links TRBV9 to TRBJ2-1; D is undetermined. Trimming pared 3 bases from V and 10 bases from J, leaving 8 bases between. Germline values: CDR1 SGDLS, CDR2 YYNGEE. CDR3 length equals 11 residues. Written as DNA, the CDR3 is TGTGCCAGCAGCGATCATCAGGAGCAGTTCTTC. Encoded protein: CASSDHQEQFF.

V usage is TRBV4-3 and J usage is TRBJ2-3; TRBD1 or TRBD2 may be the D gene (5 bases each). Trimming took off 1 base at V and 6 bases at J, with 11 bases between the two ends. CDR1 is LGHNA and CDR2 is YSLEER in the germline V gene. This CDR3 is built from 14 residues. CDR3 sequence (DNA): TGCGCCAGCAGCCAAGTAGCGACAGTGGATACGCAGTATTTT. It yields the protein CASSQVATVDTQYF.

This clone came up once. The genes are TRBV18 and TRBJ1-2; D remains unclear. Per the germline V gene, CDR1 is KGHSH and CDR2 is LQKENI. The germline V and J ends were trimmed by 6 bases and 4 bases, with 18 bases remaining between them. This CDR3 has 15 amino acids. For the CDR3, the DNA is TGTGCCAGCTCCCCTAAGGGCCAAAGCTCCTATGGCTACACCTTC. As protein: CASSPKGQSSYGYTF.

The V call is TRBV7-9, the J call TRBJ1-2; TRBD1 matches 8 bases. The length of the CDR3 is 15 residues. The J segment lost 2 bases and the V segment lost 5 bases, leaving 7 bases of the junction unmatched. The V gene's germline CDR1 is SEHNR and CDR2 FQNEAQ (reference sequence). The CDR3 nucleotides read TGTGCCAGCAGCCCGGACAGGGATCCAAACTATGGCTACACCTTC. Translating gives CASSPDRDPNYGYTF. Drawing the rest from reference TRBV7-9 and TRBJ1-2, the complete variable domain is DTGVSQNPRHKITKRGQNVTFRCDPISEHNRLYWYRQTLGQGPEFLTYFQNEAQLEKSRLLSDRFSAERPKGSFSTLEIQRTEQGDSAMYLCASSPDRDPNYGYTFGSGTRLTVV.

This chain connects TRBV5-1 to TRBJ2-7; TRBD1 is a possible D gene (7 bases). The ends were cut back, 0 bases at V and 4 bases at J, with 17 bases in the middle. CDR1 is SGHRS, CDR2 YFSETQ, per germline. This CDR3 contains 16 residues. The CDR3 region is CASSLAGRQGEYEQYF. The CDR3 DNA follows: TGCGCCAGCAGCTTGGCCGGGAGACAGGGTGAATACGAGCAGTACTTC.

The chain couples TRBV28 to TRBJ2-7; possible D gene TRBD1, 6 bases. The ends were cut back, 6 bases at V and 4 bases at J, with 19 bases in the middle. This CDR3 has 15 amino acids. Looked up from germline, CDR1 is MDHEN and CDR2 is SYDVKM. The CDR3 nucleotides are TGTGCCAGCAGCTATTCCCCCAGGGGTAAATACGAGCAGTACTTC. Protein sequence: CASSYSPRGKYEQYF.

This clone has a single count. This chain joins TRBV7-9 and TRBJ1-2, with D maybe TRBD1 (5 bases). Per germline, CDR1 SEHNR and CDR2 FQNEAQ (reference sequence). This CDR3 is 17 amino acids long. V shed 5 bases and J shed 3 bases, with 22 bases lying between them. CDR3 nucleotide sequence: TGTGCCAGCAGCACCCGGGACCGAGCGTCTGGTGACTATGGCTACACCTTC. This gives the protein CASSTRDRASGDYGYTF.

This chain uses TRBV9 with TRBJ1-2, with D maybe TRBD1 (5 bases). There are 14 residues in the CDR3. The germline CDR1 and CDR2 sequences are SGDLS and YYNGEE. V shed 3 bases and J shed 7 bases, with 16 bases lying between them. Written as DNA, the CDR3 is TGTGCCAGCAGCGGACGGACAATTAGCTCTGGCTACACCTTC. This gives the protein CASSGRTISSGYTF.

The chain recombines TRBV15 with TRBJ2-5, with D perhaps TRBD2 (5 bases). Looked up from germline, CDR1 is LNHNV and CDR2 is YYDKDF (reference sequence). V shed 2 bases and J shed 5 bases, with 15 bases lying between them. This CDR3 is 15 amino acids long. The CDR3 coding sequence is TGTGCCACCAGCAGAAGCCCGTCCCCGGGGGAGACCCAGTACTTC. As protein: CATSRSPSPGETQYF.

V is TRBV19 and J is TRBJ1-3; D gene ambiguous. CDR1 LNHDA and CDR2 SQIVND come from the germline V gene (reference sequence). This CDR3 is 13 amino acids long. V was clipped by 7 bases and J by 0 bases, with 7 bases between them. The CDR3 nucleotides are TGTGCCAGTATTGGGTACTCTGGAAACACCATATATTTT. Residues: CASIGYSGNTIYF.

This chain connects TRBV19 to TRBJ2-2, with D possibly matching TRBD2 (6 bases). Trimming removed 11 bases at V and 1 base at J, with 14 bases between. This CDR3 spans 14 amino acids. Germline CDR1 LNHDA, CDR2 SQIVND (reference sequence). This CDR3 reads CAGGAGLNTGELFF. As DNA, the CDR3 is TGTGCCGGCGGAGCGGGTCTGAACACCGGGGAGCTGTTTTTT.

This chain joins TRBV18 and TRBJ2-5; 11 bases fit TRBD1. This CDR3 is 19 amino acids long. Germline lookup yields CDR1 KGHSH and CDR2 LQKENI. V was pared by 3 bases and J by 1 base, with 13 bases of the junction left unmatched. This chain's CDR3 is CASSPLTGTGGQAQETQYF. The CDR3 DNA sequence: TGTGCCAGCTCACCCCTAACCGGGACAGGGGGACAGGCCCAAGAGACCCAGTACTTC.

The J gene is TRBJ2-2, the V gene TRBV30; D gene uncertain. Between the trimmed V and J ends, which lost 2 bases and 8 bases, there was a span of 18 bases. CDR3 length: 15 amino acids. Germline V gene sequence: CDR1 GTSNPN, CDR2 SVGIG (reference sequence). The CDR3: CAWSWLAKPKGELFF. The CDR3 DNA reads TGTGCCTGGAGTTGGTTAGCAAAACCGAAGGGGGAGCTGTTTTTT.

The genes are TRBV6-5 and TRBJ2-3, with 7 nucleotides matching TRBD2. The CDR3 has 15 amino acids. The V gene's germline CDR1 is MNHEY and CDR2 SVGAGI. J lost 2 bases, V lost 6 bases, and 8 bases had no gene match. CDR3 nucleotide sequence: TGTGCCAGCAGCACCGCCGGGACTATCACAGATACGCAGTATTTT. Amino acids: CASSTAGTITDTQYF.